The clone carrying this TCR beta chain showed up many times. These data belong to a study of T-cell memory formation after mild COVID-19. Germline lookup yields CDR1 WSHSY and CDR2 SAAADI. The CDR3 covers 16 residues. Trimming removed 11 bases from V and 0 bases from J, with 21 bases in between. One entry per CDR3 protein results from TCRdb running MiXCR on the 5' RACE reads. The table includes more than 300,000 distinct CDR3 sequences, roughly an eighth detected once. The chain uses TRBV10-2 and TRBJ2-3; D is unclear. This sequence was found in a man in his late teens or twenties who had mild COVID-19 (a few samples of this study predate the infection). Cell type and time point are not known. Sample: PBMCs or a T cell subset sorted from them (not recorded which). Here the CDR3 reads CASRRLAPDSTDTQYF. DNA of the CDR3: TGCGCCTCCCGGCGGCTGGCACCAGATAGCACAGATACGCAGTATTTT.